This entry features one TCR beta chain sequence. Its matching antigen is unknown. The CDR3 sequence is 15 residues long. Germline CDR1 DFQATT, CDR2 SNEGSKA (reference sequence). V dropped 2 bases and J dropped 3 bases, with 13 bases sitting between them. Unique molecular identifiers were present on the cDNA, which also gained a universal primer site by template switching. Each CDR3 protein gets one entry after TCRdb re-called the 5' RACE reads with MiXCR. The table records 520,000 or so distinct CDR3 sequences, 22% of them present only once. This sample stems from a study of identical twins. Study results and limitations: It was out-of-frame TCR alpha sharing in monozygotic twins that models underestimated.

These data were also filed under a second study, of T cells expressing NK-cell markers. From that paper: NKG2C+ dominant clonotype frequencies in several donors were about 1.0-7.5% of CD8+ T cells. There were a handful of donors in whom these clonotypes also led the CD3+CD56-NKG2C+ fraction.

Material for sequencing was CD4+ T cells sorted from blood. This TCR was sampled from a woman under 30 in good health. This chain links TRBV20-1 with TRBJ1-4, with D possibly TRBD1 on 6 matching bases. CDR3 region: CSARRQEGANEKLFF. In DNA, the CDR3 is TGCAGTGCTAGAAGACAGGAGGGGGCTAATGAAAAACTGTTTTTT.